This T cell receptor beta chain was obtained from a study of blood T cell repertoires in COVID-19. Overall study: T cells, B-cell-depleted T cells, or PBMCs supplied cDNA or gDNA.

TCRdb keeps only in-frame clones here, not all; method: immunoSEQ multiplex PCR. The sample consists of roughly 280,000 clones, approximately 90% of them appearing once. The CDR3 totals 11 residues. The germline gives CDR1 MNHEY, CDR2 SVGAGI. About this clone: The junction departs from germline at one end; a sequencing error may be responsible.

The genes are TRBV6-5 and TRBJ2-5, with D tentatively TRBD2 (6 bases). The receptor was isolated from a man aged 35 to 55 who had been exposed to COVID-19. The sequenced material came from PBMCs or T cells enriched from blood (not recorded which). DNA for the CDR3: TGTGCCAGCAGCGACCGGACTATTTTGGACTTC. Translation gives CASSDRTILDF.